One sample yielded the 13 T cell receptor beta chains listed below, sequenced in a study of cytomegalovirus exposure and HLA in healthy donors. Amplification used 60 Vbeta primers and 13 Jbeta primers. The table came from immunoSEQ multiplex PCR; TCRdb's copy has only in-frame clones and leaves some out. The data contain some 120,000 clones, approximately 70% of them singletons. Sequenced: PBMCs. These receptors all stem from a woman in her 30s in good health and CMV-seronegative.

This clone came up a few times. The chain carries TRBV11-3 and TRBJ2-7; weak D call: TRBD2 (5 bases). Germline values: CDR1 SGHNT, CDR2 YENEEA. The CDR3 has 12 amino acids. Trimming removed 3 bases from V and 4 bases from J, with 7 bases in between. The CDR3 nucleotides read TGTGCCAGCAGCTTCGGACTTTACGAGCAGTACTTC. It codes for CASSFGLYEQYF. Together with reference TRBV11-3 and TRBJ2-7, the CDR3 gives the full variable domain: EAGVVQSPRYKIIEKKQPVAFWCNPISGHNTLYWYLQNLGQGPELLIRYENEEAVDDSQLPKDRFSAERLKGVDSTLKIQPAELGDSAVYLCASSFGLYEQYFGPGTRLTVT.

This clone was counted once. This CDR3 reads CASSVTGGAYGYTF. CDR3 DNA: TGTGCCAGCAGCGTAACAGGGGGCGCTTATGGCTACACCTTC. This chain links TRBV7-9 with TRBJ1-2, with TRBD1 identical over 9 bases. Trimming at V came to 5 bases and at J to 5 bases, leaving 6 bases not matched to a gene. This CDR3 comprises 14 residues. Germline CDR1 reads SEHNR; CDR2 reads FQNEAQ (reference sequence).

The chain uses TRBV29-1 and TRBJ1-1, with TRBD1 as a possible D gene (6 bases). The CDR3 covers 14 residues. Germline CDR1 SQVTM, CDR2 ANQGSEA. The germline V and J ends were trimmed by 2 bases and 5 bases, with 15 bases remaining between them. This CDR3 reads CSVEQEKGGTEAFF. Written as DNA, the CDR3 is TGCAGCGTTGAACAAGAAAAGGGGGGGACTGAAGCTTTCTTT. Full variable domain (remainder filled in from reference TRBV29-1 and TRBJ1-1): SAVISQKPSRDICQRGTSLTIQCQVDSQVTMMFWYRQQPGQSLTLIATANQGSEATYESGFVIDKFPISRPNLTFSTLTVSNMSPEDSSIYLCSVEQEKGGTEAFFGQGTRLTVV.

This clone was seen only a few times. The rearrangement joins TRBV2 to TRBJ2-7; D not certain. The CDR3 has 13 residues. Germline loops: CDR1 SNHLY, CDR2 FYNNEI. Between the trimmed V and J ends, which lost 4 bases and 2 bases, there was a span of 9 bases. DNA for the CDR3: TGTGCCAGCAGTGTGCGGCTTACCTACGAGCAGTACTTC. This sequence encodes CASSVRLTYEQYF.

V gene TRBV6-5 combines with J gene TRBJ2-3, with 8 bases fitting TRBD2. V lost 2 bases, J lost 6 bases, and 7 bases stayed unmatched. The CDR3 sequence is 15 residues long. Germline-derived CDR1 and CDR2 are MNHEY and SVGAGI. CDR3 coding DNA: TGTGCCAGCAGTTACGGGACTAGATTCGGGGATACGCAGTATTTT. Its protein is CASSYGTRFGDTQYF.

This clone has a handful of counts. The chain is built from TRBV4-1 and TRBJ2-5, with a tentative D call TRBD1 (5 bases). Looked up from germline, CDR1 is MGHRA and CDR2 is YSYEKL. The CDR3 runs 15 residues. Trimming took 0 bases from V and 5 from J, leaving 13 bases between them. This CDR3 is CASSQDERGRETQYF. In nucleotides, the CDR3 is TGCGCCAGCAGCCAAGATGAAAGGGGCCGGGAGACCCAGTACTTC.

This clone came up once. This chain connects TRBV6-5 to TRBJ1-2; no reliable D call. Between the trimmed V and J ends, which lost 2 bases and 8 bases, there was a span of 12 bases. CDR1 and CDR2 from the germline V gene are MNHEY and SVGAGI. This CDR3 is built from 13 residues. Written as DNA, the CDR3 is TGTGCCAGCAGTTACAGTAATTCAGGCGGCTACACCTTC. This codes for CASSYSNSGGYTF.

Only a few counts were recorded for this clone. The chain is built from TRBV5-4 and TRBJ2-1, with a possible D match to TRBD1 (5 bases). The CDR3 spans 17 residues. Germline assignment: CDR1 SGHNT and CDR2 YYREEE (reference sequence). The V end was cut by 4 bases, the J end by 8 bases, with 25 bases between. In DNA, the CDR3 is TGTGCCAGCAGCCCGGATATTGGGGCAGGAGCGTTCGATGAGCAGTTCTTC. Translation gives CASSPDIGAGAFDEQFF.

The chain employs TRBV6-5 and TRBJ2-1; a weak D match, TRBD1 (6 bases). This CDR3 has 13 residues. Per the germline V gene, CDR1 is MNHEY and CDR2 is SVGAGI. Trimming stripped 6 bases from V and 7 bases from J, with 13 bases between. CDR3 region: CASSRLTGNEQFF. The CDR3 DNA reads as TGTGCCAGCAGCCGACTTACAGGGAATGAGCAGTTCTTC.

V usage is TRBV6-4 and J usage is TRBJ2-2; D gene uncertain. The CDR3 has 15 residues. Germline assignment: CDR1 MRHNA and CDR2 SNTAGT. V was cut by 0 bases and J by 5 bases, with 10 bases left in between. The CDR3 nucleotides read TGTGCCAGCAGTGACTCTGCGATGTTTACCGGGGAGCTGTTTTTT. Translated: CASSDSAMFTGELFF.

The chain has TRBV6-4 and TRBJ1-1, with 7 bases lining up with TRBD1. Germline V gene sequence: CDR1 MRHNA, CDR2 SNTAGT. The length of the CDR3 is 14 residues. Trimming removed 4 bases from V and 1 base from J; junction bases left unmatched: 3. The CDR3: CASSADRRNTEAFF. CDR3 nucleotide sequence: TGTGCCAGCAGTGCGGACAGGAGGAACACTGAAGCTTTCTTT.

The chain is built from TRBV6-5 and TRBJ1-1; no reliable D call. This CDR3 is 15 amino acids long. Germline assignment: CDR1 MNHEY and CDR2 SVGAGI. Trimming removed 0 bases at V and 1 base at J, with 9 bases between. The CDR3 DNA reads as TGTGCCAGCAGTTACTCGAGGGCGGAGAACACTGAAGCTTTCTTT. Residues: CASSYSRAENTEAFF.

This clone was picked up a small number of times. This chain connects TRBV19 to TRBJ1-1; D is unresolved. Looked up from germline, CDR1 is LNHDA and CDR2 is SQIVND (reference sequence). Trimming shortened V by 3 bases and J by 0 bases, and 14 bases separated the two germline ends. There are 16 residues in the CDR3. The DNA of the CDR3 is TGTGCCAGTAGTATTGTGTGGGAGACGGTGAACACTGAAGCTTTCTTT. This translates into CASSIVWETVNTEAFF.